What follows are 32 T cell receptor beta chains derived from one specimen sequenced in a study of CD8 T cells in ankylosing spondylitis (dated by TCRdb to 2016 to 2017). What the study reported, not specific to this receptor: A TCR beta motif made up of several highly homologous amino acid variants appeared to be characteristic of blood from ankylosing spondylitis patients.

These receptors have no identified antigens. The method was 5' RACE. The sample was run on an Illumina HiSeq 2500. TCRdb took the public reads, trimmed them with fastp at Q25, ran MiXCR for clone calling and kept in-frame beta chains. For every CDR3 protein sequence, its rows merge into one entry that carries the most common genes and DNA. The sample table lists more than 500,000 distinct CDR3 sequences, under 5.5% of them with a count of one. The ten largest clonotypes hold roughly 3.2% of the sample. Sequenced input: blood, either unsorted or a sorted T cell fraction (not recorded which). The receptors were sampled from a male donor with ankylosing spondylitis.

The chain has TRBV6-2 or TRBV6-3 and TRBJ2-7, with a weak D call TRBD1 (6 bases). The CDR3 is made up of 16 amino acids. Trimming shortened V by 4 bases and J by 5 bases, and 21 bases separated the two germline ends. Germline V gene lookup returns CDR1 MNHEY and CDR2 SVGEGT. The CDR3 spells CASSSQHTGRRDEQYF. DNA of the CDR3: TGTGCCAGCAGTTCCCAACATACAGGGCGAAGGGACGAGCAGTACTTC.

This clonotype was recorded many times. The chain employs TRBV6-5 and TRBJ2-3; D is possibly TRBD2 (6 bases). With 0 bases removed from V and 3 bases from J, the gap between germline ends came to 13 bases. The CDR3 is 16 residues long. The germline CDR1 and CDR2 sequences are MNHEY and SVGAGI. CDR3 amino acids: CASSYSNSGGTDTQYF. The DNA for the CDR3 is TGTGCCAGCAGTTACTCGAATTCCGGGGGAACAGATACGCAGTATTTT.

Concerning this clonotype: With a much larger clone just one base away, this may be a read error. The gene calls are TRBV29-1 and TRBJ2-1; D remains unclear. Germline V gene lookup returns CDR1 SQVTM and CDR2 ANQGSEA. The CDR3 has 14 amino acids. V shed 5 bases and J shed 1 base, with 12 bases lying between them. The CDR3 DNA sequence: TGCAGCGTTACAAGGAAGTGGTCCTACAATGAGCAGTTCTTC. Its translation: CSVTRKWSYNEQFF.

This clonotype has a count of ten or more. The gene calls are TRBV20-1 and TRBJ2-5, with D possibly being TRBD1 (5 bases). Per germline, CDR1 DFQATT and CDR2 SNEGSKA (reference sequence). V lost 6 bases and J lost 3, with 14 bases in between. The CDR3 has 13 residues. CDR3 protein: CSAHGAKKETQYF. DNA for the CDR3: TGCAGTGCCCATGGGGCAAAGAAAGAGACCCAGTACTTC.

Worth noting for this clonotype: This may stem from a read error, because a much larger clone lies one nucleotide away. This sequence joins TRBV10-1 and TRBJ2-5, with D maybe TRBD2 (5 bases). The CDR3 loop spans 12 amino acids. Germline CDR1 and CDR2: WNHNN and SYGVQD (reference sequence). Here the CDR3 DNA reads TGCGCCAGCAGCGATGAGGGCGAGACCAAGTACTTC. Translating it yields CASSDEGETKYF.

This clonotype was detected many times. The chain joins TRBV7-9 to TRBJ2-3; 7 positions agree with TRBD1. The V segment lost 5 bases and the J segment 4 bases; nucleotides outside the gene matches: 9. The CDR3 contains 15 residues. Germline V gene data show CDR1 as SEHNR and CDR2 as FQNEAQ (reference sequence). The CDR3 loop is CASSPTGSKADTQYF. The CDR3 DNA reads TGTGCCAGCAGCCCGACAGGGTCTAAGGCAGATACGCAGTATTTT.

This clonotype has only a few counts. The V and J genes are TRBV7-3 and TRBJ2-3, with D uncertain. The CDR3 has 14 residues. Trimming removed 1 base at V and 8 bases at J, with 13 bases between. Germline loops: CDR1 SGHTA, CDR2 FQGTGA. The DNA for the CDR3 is TGTGCCAGCAGCTTAAACCCGGCCGCTGGTACGCAGTATTTT. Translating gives CASSLNPAAGTQYF. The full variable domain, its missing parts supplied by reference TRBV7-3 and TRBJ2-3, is GAGVSQTPSNKVTEKGKYVELRCDPISGHTALYWYRQSLGQGPEFLIYFQGTGAADDSGLPNDRFFAVRPEGSVSTLKIQRTERGDSAVYLCASSLNPAAGTQYFGPGTRLTVL.

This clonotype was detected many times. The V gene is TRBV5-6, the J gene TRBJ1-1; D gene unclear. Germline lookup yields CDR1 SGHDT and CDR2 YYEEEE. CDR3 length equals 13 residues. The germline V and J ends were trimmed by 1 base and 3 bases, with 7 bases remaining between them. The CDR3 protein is CASSLYVDTEAFF. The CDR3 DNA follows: TGTGCCAGCAGCTTGTATGTGGACACTGAAGCTTTCTTT.

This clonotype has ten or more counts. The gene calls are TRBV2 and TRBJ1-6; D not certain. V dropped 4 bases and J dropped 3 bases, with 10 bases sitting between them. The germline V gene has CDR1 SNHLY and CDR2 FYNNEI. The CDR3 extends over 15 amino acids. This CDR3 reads CASSALQIYNSPLHF. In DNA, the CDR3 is TGTGCCAGCAGTGCGTTACAGATCTATAATTCACCCCTCCACTTT.

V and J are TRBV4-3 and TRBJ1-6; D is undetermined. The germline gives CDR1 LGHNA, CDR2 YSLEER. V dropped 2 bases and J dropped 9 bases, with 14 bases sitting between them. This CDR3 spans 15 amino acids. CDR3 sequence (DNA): TGCGCCAGCAGCCAACTACCCGGGCTCGGTTCACCCCTCCACTTT. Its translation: CASSQLPGLGSPLHF.

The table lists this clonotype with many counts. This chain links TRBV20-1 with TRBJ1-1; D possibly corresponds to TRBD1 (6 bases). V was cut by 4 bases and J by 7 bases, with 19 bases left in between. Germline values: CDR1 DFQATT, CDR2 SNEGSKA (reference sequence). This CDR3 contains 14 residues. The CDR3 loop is CSATPYRAADEAFF. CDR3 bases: TGCAGTGCTACGCCATACAGGGCCGCCGATGAAGCTTTCTTT.

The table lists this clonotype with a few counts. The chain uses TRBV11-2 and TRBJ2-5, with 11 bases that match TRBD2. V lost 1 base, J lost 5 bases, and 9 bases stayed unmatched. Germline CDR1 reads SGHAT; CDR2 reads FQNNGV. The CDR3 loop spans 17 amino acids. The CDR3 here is CASSLGSSGRARETQYF. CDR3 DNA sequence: TGTGCCAGCAGCTTAGGGAGTAGCGGGAGGGCCCGGGAGACCCAGTACTTC.

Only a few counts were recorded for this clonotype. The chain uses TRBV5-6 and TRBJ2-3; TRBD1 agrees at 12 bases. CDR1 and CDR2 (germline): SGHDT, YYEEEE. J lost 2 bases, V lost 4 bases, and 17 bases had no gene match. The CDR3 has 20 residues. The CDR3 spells CASSTLTGTGGPVFTDTQYF. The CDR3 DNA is TGTGCCAGCAGCACCCTCACCGGGACAGGGGGCCCCGTCTTCACAGATACGCAGTATTTT.

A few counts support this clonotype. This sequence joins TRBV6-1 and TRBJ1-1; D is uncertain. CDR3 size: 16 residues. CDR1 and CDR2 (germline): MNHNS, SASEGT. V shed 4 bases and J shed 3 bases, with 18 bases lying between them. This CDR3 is CASSGSMTMLDTEAFF. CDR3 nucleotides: TGTGCCAGCAGTGGTTCCATGACAATGTTGGACACTGAAGCTTTCTTT.

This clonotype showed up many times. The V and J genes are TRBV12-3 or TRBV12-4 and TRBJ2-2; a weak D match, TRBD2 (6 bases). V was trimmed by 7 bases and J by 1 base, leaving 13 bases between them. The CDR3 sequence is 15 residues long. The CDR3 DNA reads TGTGCCAGCATGGGGGGTTTGAGGAACACCGGGGAGCTGTTTTTT. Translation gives CASMGGLRNTGELFF.

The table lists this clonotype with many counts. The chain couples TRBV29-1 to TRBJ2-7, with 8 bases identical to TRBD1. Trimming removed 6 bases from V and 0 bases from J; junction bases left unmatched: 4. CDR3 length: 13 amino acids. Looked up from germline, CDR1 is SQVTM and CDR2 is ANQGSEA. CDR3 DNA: TGCAGCGTCCGGACAGGGAGCTCCTACGAGCAGTACTTC. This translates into CSVRTGSSYEQYF.

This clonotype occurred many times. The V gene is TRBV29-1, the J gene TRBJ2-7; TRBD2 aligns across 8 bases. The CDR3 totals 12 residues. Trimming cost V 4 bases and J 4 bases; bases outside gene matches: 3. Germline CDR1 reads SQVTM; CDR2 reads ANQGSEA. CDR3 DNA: TGCAGCGTTGCGGGGGGGAGTTACGAGCAGTACTTC. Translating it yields CSVAGGSYEQYF.

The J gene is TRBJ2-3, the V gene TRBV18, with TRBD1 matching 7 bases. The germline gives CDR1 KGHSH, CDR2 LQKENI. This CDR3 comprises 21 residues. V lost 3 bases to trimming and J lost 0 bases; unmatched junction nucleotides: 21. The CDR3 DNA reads TGTGCCAGCTCACCTTCCAGGGGGTCCCTGCCTCGGCCCTCTAGCACAGATACGCAGTATTTT. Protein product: CASSPSRGSLPRPSSTDTQYF.

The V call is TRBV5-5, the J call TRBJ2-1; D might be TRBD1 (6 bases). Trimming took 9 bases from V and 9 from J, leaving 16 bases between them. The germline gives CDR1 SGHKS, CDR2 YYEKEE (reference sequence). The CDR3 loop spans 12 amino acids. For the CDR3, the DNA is TGTGCCATCGGCCAGGGGTTCGGTGAGCAGTTCTTC. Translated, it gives CAIGQGFGEQFF. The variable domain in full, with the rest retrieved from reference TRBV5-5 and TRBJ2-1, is DAGVTQSPTHLIKTRGQQVTLRCSPISGHKSVSWYQQVLGQGPQFIFQYYEKEERGRGNFPDRFSARQFPNYSSELNVNALLLGDSALYLCAIGQGFGEQFFGPGTRLTVL.

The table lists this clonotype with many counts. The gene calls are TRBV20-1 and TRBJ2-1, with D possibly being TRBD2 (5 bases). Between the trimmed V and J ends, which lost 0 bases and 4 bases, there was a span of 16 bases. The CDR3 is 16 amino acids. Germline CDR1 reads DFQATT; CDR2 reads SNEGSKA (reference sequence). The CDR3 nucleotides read TGCAGTGCTAGAGATCGGAGGAAGTGGATTTACAATGAGCAGTTCTTC. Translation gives CSARDRRKWIYNEQFF.

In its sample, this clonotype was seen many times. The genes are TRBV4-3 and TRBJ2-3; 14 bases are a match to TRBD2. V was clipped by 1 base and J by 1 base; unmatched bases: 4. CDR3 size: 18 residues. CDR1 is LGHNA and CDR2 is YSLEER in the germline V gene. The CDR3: CASSQGPGLAGGTDTQYF. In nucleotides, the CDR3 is TGCGCCAGCAGCCAAGGACCGGGACTAGCGGGGGGCACAGATACGCAGTATTTT.

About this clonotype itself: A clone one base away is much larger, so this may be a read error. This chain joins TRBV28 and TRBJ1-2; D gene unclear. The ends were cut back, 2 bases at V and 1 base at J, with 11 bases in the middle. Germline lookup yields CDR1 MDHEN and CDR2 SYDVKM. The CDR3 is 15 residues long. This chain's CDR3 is CASSLDGISNYGYTF. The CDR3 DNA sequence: TGTGCCAGCAGTTTAGACGGGATCAGTAACTATGGCTACACCTTC.

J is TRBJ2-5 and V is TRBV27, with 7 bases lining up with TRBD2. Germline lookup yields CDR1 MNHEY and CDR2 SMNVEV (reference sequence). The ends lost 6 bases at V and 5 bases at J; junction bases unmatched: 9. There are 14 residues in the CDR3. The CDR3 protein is CASRNAGVQETQYF. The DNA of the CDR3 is TGTGCCAGCAGGAACGCGGGAGTCCAGGAGACCCAGTACTTC.

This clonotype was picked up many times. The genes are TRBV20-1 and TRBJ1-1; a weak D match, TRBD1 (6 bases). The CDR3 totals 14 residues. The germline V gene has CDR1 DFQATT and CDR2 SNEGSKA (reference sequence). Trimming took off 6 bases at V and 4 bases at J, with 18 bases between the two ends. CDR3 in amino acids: CSAPQTGVVTEAFF. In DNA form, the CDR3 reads TGCAGTGCCCCTCAGACAGGAGTAGTCACTGAAGCTTTCTTT.

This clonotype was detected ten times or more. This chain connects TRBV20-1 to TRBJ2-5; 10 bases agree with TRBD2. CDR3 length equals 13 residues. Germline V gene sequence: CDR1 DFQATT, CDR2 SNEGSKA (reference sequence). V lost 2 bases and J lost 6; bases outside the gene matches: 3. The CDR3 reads CSARPGLAKTQYF. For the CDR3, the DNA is TGCAGTGCTAGACCGGGACTAGCGAAGACCCAGTACTTC.

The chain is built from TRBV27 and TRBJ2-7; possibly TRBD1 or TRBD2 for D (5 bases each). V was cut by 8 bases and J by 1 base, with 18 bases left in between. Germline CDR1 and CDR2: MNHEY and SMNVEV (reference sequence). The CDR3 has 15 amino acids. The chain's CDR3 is CASRQGPGSSYEQYF. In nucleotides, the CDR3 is TGTGCCAGCCGCCAGGGACCGGGGAGTTCCTACGAGCAGTACTTC.

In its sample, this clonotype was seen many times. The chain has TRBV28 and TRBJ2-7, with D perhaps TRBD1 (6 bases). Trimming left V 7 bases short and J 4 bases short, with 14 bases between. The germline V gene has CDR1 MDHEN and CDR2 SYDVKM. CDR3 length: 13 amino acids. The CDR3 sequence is CASTITGLYEQYF. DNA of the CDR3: TGTGCCAGCACCATCACAGGGTTGTACGAGCAGTACTTC.

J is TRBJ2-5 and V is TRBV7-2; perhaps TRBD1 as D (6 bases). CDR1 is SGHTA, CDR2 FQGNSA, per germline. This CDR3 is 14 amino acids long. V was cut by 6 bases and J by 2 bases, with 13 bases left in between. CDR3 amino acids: CASRLTRGQETQYF. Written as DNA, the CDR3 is TGTGCCAGCAGGTTAACGAGGGGGCAAGAGACCCAGTACTTC.

The DNA of the CDR3 is TGTGCCAGCAGACACATCCCCTGGACAGGGGAAGCACAAGAGACCCAGTACTTC. It yields the protein CASRHIPWTGEAQETQYF. The chain links TRBV6-2 or TRBV6-3 to TRBJ2-5; TRBD1 aligns across 9 bases. V shed 6 bases, J shed 2 bases, and the junction held 16 bases outside the gene matches. The CDR3 is 18 residues long. Germline loops: CDR1 MNHEY, CDR2 SVGEGT.

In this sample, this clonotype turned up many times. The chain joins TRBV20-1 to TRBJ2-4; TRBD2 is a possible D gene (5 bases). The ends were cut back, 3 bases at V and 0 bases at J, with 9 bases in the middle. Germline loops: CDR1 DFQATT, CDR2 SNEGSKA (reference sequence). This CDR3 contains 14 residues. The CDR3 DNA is TGCAGTGCTAGGAAAGAGGGAGCCAAAAACATTCAGTACTTC. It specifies CSARKEGAKNIQYF.

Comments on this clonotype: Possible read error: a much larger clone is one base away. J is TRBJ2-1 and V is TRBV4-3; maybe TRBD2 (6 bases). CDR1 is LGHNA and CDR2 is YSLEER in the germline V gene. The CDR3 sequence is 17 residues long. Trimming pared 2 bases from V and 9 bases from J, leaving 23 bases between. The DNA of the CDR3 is TGCGCCAGCAGCCAATCACCTAGCGCGGGATACGGGGCTGAGCAGTTCTTC. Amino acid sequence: CASSQSPSAGYGAEQFF.

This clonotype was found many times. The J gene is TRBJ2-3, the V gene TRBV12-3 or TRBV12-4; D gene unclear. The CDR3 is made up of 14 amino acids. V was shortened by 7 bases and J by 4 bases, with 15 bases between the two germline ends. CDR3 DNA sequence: TGTGCCAGCACCGCCCCCCCTTCGGCAGATACGCAGTATTTT. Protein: CASTAPPSADTQYF.